The next 10 T cell receptor beta chains were all read from a single sample in a study of blood T cell repertoires in COVID-19. Profiling relied on immunoSEQ multiplex PCR, and the TCRdb table lists in-frame clones only, not all of them. The profile covers fewer than 250,000 clones, with roughly nine tenths appearing a single time and approximately 0.66% taken by the ten largest. Sequencing input: peripheral blood. These receptors were obtained from a man aged 35 to 55 with acute or convalescent COVID-19.

The V call is TRBV5-4, the J call TRBJ2-5, with TRBD2 identical over 12 bases. Germline V CDR1 and CDR2: SGHNT, YYREEE (reference sequence). The CDR3 contains 16 residues. V shed 4 bases and J 5 bases; nucleotides not matched to a gene: 9. This CDR3 is CASSAGLAGRGETQYF. In DNA form, the CDR3 reads TGTGCCAGCAGCGCTGGACTAGCGGGAAGAGGGGAGACCCAGTACTTC.

The V and J genes are TRBV30 and TRBJ1-1, with D possibly matching TRBD1 (6 bases). V dropped 0 bases and J dropped 7 bases, with 12 bases sitting between them. Germline loops: CDR1 GTSNPN, CDR2 SVGIG (reference sequence). CDR3 length: 13 amino acids. The CDR3 protein is CAWSVLGGNEAFF. In nucleotides, the CDR3 is TGTGCCTGGAGTGTACTAGGGGGTAATGAAGCTTTCTTT.

This chain joins TRBV28 and TRBJ1-1; weak D call: TRBD1 (5 bases). The CDR3 runs 17 residues. In germline, CDR1 is MDHEN, CDR2 SYDVKM. V lost 2 bases to trimming and J lost 0 bases, with 16 bases between them. CDR3 DNA sequence: TGTGCCAGCAGTTTAAACCCTCTGGGCAGGGTGAACACTGAAGCTTTCTTT. It yields the protein CASSLNPLGRVNTEAFF.

The CDR3 here is CASSVGSILVSGNTIYF. As DNA, the CDR3 is TGTGCCAGCAGCGTAGGGAGCATCCTCGTATCTGGAAACACCATATATTTT. The chain has TRBV9 and TRBJ1-3; no firm D call. Between the trimmed V and J ends, which lost 0 bases and 1 base, there was a span of 14 bases. Germline-derived CDR1 and CDR2 are SGDLS and YYNGEE. CDR3 length equals 17 residues. The full variable domain, its missing parts supplied by reference TRBV9 and TRBJ1-3, is DSGVTQTPKHLITATGQRVTLRCSPRSGDLSVYWYQQSLDQGLQFLIQYYNGEERAKGNILERFSAQQFPDLHSELNLSSLELGDSALYFCASSVGSILVSGNTIYFGEGSWLTVV.

The chain employs TRBV28 and TRBJ2-1; 8 bases fit TRBD2. There are 14 residues in the CDR3. The germline CDR1 and CDR2 sequences are MDHEN and SYDVKM. The J segment lost 15 bases and the V segment lost 2 bases, leaving 12 bases of the junction unmatched. This chain's CDR3 is CASSLVGTGGDPFF. CDR3 in DNA: TGTGCCAGCAGTTTAGTGGGCACGGGAGGGGACCCGTTCTTC.

This chain links TRBV28 with TRBJ1-2, with D perhaps TRBD1 (5 bases). The germline CDR1 and CDR2 sequences are MDHEN and SYDVKM. Trimming left V 6 bases short and J 5 bases short, with 16 bases between. This CDR3 spans 14 amino acids. CDR3 DNA sequence: TGTGCCAGCAGGAGCTCAGGGAGGGGTTATGGCTACACCTTC. As protein: CASRSSGRGYGYTF.

The V and J genes are TRBV4-1 and TRBJ2-3; 10 bases fit TRBD2. V dropped 1 base and J dropped 3; count of bases not matched to a gene: 10. Per the germline V gene, CDR1 is MGHRA and CDR2 is YSYEKL. The CDR3 has 18 residues. The CDR3 DNA follows: TGCGCCAGCAGCCAAGTTTGGCCTAGCGGGAGCCAGACAGATACGCAGTATTTT. Its protein is CASSQVWPSGSQTDTQYF.

The rearrangement uses TRBV5-1 and TRBJ2-7, with D tentatively TRBD1 (5 bases). V dropped 4 bases and J dropped 1 base, with 18 bases sitting between them. This CDR3 spans 16 amino acids. Germline-derived CDR1 and CDR2 are SGHRS and YFSETQ. The CDR3 sequence: CASSTPRTSLSYEQYF. The CDR3 DNA is TGCGCCAGCAGCACTCCTAGGACAAGTCTATCCTACGAGCAGTACTTC. Filled out from reference TRBV5-1 and TRBJ2-7, the complete variable domain reads KAGVTQTPRYLIKTRGQQVTLSCSPISGHRSVSWYQQTPGQGLQFLFEYFSETQRNKGNFPGRFSGRQFSNSRSEMNVSTLELGDSALYLCASSTPRTSLSYEQYFGPGTRLTVT.

The chain employs TRBV24-1 and TRBJ1-5, with D tentatively TRBD1 (5 bases). V was cut by 3 bases and J by 1 base, with 15 bases left in between. Germline V lookup: CDR1 KGHDR, CDR2 SFDVKD. This CDR3 contains 17 residues. The CDR3 DNA is TGTGCCACCAGTGATGCAGGGCAGTCAGCGAGCAATCAGCCCCAGCATTTT. Its translation: CATSDAGQSASNQPQHF.

This clone was detected only once. The V gene is TRBV5-1, the J gene TRBJ2-2; TRBD1 matches at 12 bases. Germline CDR1 and CDR2: SGHRS and YFSETQ. The CDR3 covers 15 residues. Trimming removed 4 bases from V and 7 bases from J; junction bases left unmatched: 5. The CDR3 DNA reads as TGCGCCAGCAGCGAGGGACAGGGGGCGGTCGGGGAGCTGTTTTTT. Translation gives CASSEGQGAVGELFF.